The 17 T cell receptor beta chains listed next were all sequenced from one sample in a study of CD8 T cells in ankylosing spondylitis. TCRdb itself ran the 5' RACE reads through MiXCR, one entry per CDR3 protein. Here the sample spans hundreds of thousands of distinct CDR3 sequences, about an eighth being singletons. Study-wide results and caveats: A motif of 7 to 9 highly homologous TCR beta variants was seen as apparently characteristic of ankylosing spondylitis blood.

The antigens for these receptors are not known. The specimen was blood, either unsorted or a sorted T cell fraction (not recorded which). These receptors originate from a male donor with ankylosing spondylitis.

The CDR3 sequence is CASSPGTGWDQPQHF. CDR3 nucleotide sequence: TGTGCCAGCAGCCCCGGGACAGGGTGGGATCAGCCCCAGCATTTT. This chain links TRBV5-5 with TRBJ1-5; 9 bases are shared with TRBD1. The trim removed 4 bases at V and 5 bases at J, leaving 7 bases unmatched. Germline CDR1 SGHKS, CDR2 YYEKEE (reference sequence). The CDR3 runs to 15 residues.

This clonotype appeared many times. This chain connects TRBV20-1 to TRBJ1-3, with unresolved D. CDR3 length: 15 residues. The germline V gene has CDR1 DFQATT and CDR2 SNEGSKA (reference sequence). The ends were cut back, 2 bases at V and 0 bases at J, with 11 bases in the middle. The CDR3 sequence: CSARPRRSSGNTIYF. In nucleotides, the CDR3 is TGCAGTGCTAGACCAAGGCGGAGCTCTGGAAACACCATATATTTT.

This clonotype was counted many times. The genes are TRBV7-2 and TRBJ1-2; the D gene is possibly TRBD1 (6 bases). The CDR3 sequence is 12 residues long. CDR1 and CDR2 (germline): SGHTA, FQGNSA. Deletions cut 3 bases from V and 8 bases from J, with 10 bases between. CDR3 in amino acids: CASSFHREGYTF. In nucleotides, the CDR3 is TGTGCCAGCAGCTTCCACAGGGAAGGCTACACCTTC.

The gene calls are TRBV5-1 and TRBJ1-6; the D is unclear. Trimming stripped 6 bases from V and 7 bases from J, with 8 bases between. Per germline, CDR1 SGHRS and CDR2 YFSETQ. The CDR3 spans 12 residues. The CDR3 DNA reads as TGCGCCAGCAACAGTGGAAATTCACCCCTCCACTTT. This gives the protein CASNSGNSPLHF.

This clonotype was seen a few times. The J gene is TRBJ1-1, the V gene TRBV6-1; 8 bases agree with TRBD1. The CDR3 covers 15 residues. V dropped 6 bases and J dropped 3; count of bases not matched to a gene: 9. Germline CDR1 and CDR2: MNHNS and SASEGT. The CDR3 DNA reads TGTGCCAGCAGGGGACAGGCGATCGGGGACACTGAAGCTTTCTTT. It codes for CASRGQAIGDTEAFF.

V is TRBV30 and J is TRBJ2-3; D possibly matches TRBD1 or TRBD2 (7 bases each). Germline V CDR1 and CDR2: GTSNPN, SVGIG (reference sequence). V was clipped by 0 bases and J by 4 bases, with 11 bases between them. The CDR3 has 14 amino acids. CDR3: CAWSVGGGPDTQYF. The CDR3 DNA reads as TGTGCCTGGAGTGTGGGAGGGGGCCCAGATACGCAGTATTTT.

The chain joins TRBV24-1 to TRBJ2-1; possibly TRBD1 for D (5 bases). Germline values: CDR1 KGHDR, CDR2 SFDVKD. V lost 4 bases to trimming and J lost 0 bases, with 12 bases between them. CDR3 length: 16 amino acids. Written as DNA, the CDR3 is TGTGCCACCAGTGACCAGGGTATTAGCTCCTACAATGAGCAGTTCTTC. Encoded protein: CATSDQGISSYNEQFF.

The sample holds a few counts of this clonotype. The V call is TRBV20-1, the J call TRBJ1-6, with no clear D. The V gene lost 8 bases and the J gene lost 3 bases, with 14 bases spanning the gap. Germline-derived CDR1 and CDR2 are DFQATT and SNEGSKA (reference sequence). The CDR3 contains 14 residues. DNA for the CDR3: TGCAGTTCAAAGCAGGCAATCTATAATTCACCCCTCCACTTT. Residues: CSSKQAIYNSPLHF.

This clonotype was observed a few times. V and J are TRBV5-1 and TRBJ1-4; 7 bases are shared with TRBD1. The CDR3 length is 15 residues. V shed 0 bases and J 8 bases; nucleotides not matched to a gene: 7. CDR1 and CDR2 (germline): SGHRS, YFSETQ. CDR3 bases: TGCGCCAGCAGCTTGGCTCCGGACAGGTGGGAAAAACTGTTTTTT. Its translation is CASSLAPDRWEKLFF.

This clonotype showed up many times. The chain recombines TRBV20-1 with TRBJ2-3; 7 bases match TRBD2. The CDR3 loop spans 14 amino acids. Trimming at V came to 2 bases and at J to 2 bases, leaving 4 bases not matched to a gene. Germline CDR1 reads DFQATT; CDR2 reads SNEGSKA (reference sequence). The CDR3 DNA is TGCAGTGCTAGATCTAGCGGTTACACAGATACGCAGTATTTT. The encoded protein is CSARSSGYTDTQYF.

V gene TRBV9 combines with J gene TRBJ2-1; D might be TRBD2 (5 bases). The CDR3 extends over 15 amino acids. V lost 1 base and J lost 0, with 8 bases in between. Per the germline V gene, CDR1 is SGDLS and CDR2 is YYNGEE. CDR3 residues: CASSVLSGSYNEQFF. The CDR3 DNA reads TGTGCCAGCAGCGTATTAAGCGGCTCCTACAATGAGCAGTTCTTC. Complete variable domain (other parts from reference TRBV9 and TRBJ2-1): DSGVTQTPKHLITATGQRVTLRCSPRSGDLSVYWYQQSLDQGLQFLIQYYNGEERAKGNILERFSAQQFPDLHSELNLSSLELGDSALYFCASSVLSGSYNEQFFGPGTRLTVL.

The chain uses TRBV15 and TRBJ1-2; D might be TRBD1 (5 bases). Germline V gene data show CDR1 as LNHNV and CDR2 as YYDKDF (reference sequence). V was shortened by 0 bases and J by 1 base, with 12 bases between the two germline ends. The CDR3 consists of 16 residues. The CDR3 reads CATSRDAQGDNYGYTF. CDR3 nucleotides: TGTGCCACCAGCAGAGATGCGCAGGGCGATAACTATGGCTACACCTTC.

There are a few counts of this clonotype. The J gene is TRBJ1-4, the V gene TRBV29-1; TRBD1 might be the D (5 bases). V was cut by 3 bases and J by 2 bases, with 10 bases left in between. The germline CDR1 and CDR2 sequences are SQVTM and ANQGSEA. The CDR3 is 14 residues long. The DNA for the CDR3 is TGCAGCGTTGACTTGGGGGGGACTAATGAAAAACTGTTTTTT. It codes for CSVDLGGTNEKLFF.

The table lists this clonotype with many counts. The chain recombines TRBV4-1 with TRBJ1-6; no firm D call. This CDR3 is built from 16 residues. The germline CDR1 and CDR2 sequences are MGHRA and YSYEKL. V was clipped by 1 base and J by 7 bases, with 14 bases between them. Here the CDR3 reads CASSQVGSEVNSPLHF. The DNA of the CDR3 is TGCGCCAGCAGCCAAGTTGGAAGCGAAGTGAATTCACCCCTCCACTTT.

At least ten counts were recorded for this clonotype. This chain connects TRBV7-9 to TRBJ1-4; D gene unclear. The germline V gene encodes CDR1 SEHNR and CDR2 FQNEAQ (reference sequence). The germline V and J ends were trimmed by 3 bases and 8 bases, with 13 bases remaining between them. The CDR3 sequence is 14 residues long. In DNA, the CDR3 is TGTGCCAGCAGCTTCAGCCCGGAAGAAGAAAAACTGTTTTTT. Amino acids: CASSFSPEEEKLFF.

The gene calls are TRBV20-1 and TRBJ2-1; D call uncertain. Deletions cut 1 base from V and 6 bases from J, with 13 bases between. CDR3 length equals 14 residues. The V gene's germline CDR1 is DFQATT and CDR2 SNEGSKA (reference sequence). CDR3 in DNA: TGCAGTGCTAGAGGTGAAACCCCGGCCAATGAGCAGTTCTTC. Protein: CSARGETPANEQFF.

Only a few counts were recorded for this clonotype. V and J are TRBV20-1 and TRBJ2-1; TRBD2 agrees at 8 bases. V was clipped by 6 bases and J by 7 bases; unmatched bases: 20. Germline assignment: CDR1 DFQATT and CDR2 SNEGSKA (reference sequence). This CDR3 is built from 17 residues. CDR3 bases: TGCAGTGCCCCCCTCGGCGGGAGGTCCCCGGCGGGGAATGAGCAGTTCTTC. Translated: CSAPLGGRSPAGNEQFF.